The sequence of this TCR beta chain was determined in a study of regulatory T cells in long-lasting Graves disease. Study background: Patients with new Graves' disease had used antithyroid drugs below 3 months.

General study points: Segments TRBV28, TRBJ1-2 and TRBJ2-5 showed preferential usage in persistent disease.

CDR3 length: 17 residues. V was clipped by 8 bases and J by 1 base; unmatched bases: 12. Germline V gene lookup returns CDR1 LGHNT and CDR2 FRNRAP. With iRepertoire HTBI primers and Arm-PCR of CDR3 regions, TCR beta libraries were built. TCRdb redid the calling of the multiplex PCR reads with MiXCR, one entry per CDR3 protein. The sample carries approximately 300,000 distinct CDR3 sequences, about a sixth recorded once. This clonotype appeared many times. Its specificity is not known. Indicated time point: newly diagnosed GD, antithyroid drugs for less than 3 months. PBMC-extracted RNA yielded the TCR library. Graves' disease diagnosis used American Thyroid Association guidelines. The patients were enrolled through endocrinology in Xi'an, China.

The TCR originated in a female donor with Graves disease. The chain carries TRBV12-5 and TRBJ1-5; 9 bases fit TRBD1. This material consisted of peripheral blood mononuclear cells (PBMCs), taken at new diagnosis, from a patient treated with antithyroid drugs. CDR3 nucleotide sequence: TGTGCTAGTCAAGACAGGGGGATGATCGGGAGCAATCAGCCCCAGCATTTT. It specifies CASQDRGMIGSNQPQHF.